The 31 T cell receptor beta chains presented below share a single source sample, sequenced in a study of cytomegalovirus exposure and HLA in healthy donors. PCR primers comprised 60 Vbeta and 13 Jbeta primers. The assay was immunoSEQ multiplex PCR, and TCRdb's table has in-frame clones only and misses some. Here the sample spans around 150,000 clones, 70% to 80% being singletons. Sequences were obtained from PBMCs. These TCRs come from a man aged 50 or older in good health and CMV-seropositive.

This clone was found once. The rearrangement joins TRBV7-2 to TRBJ2-1; 7 bases are shared with TRBD2. CDR3 size: 16 residues. Germline CDR1 is SGHTA and CDR2 is FQGNSA. Trimming took 5 bases from V and 0 from J; bases not matched to a gene: 7. CDR3 residues: CASSPGLISSYNEQFF. The DNA for the CDR3 is TGTGCCAGCAGCCCGGGACTAATAAGCTCCTACAATGAGCAGTTCTTC.

The V gene is TRBV6-6, the J gene TRBJ2-3; TRBD2 agrees at 10 bases. With V trimmed by 6 bases and J by 4 bases, 7 bases remained unmatched. CDR3 length equals 15 residues. Germline values: CDR1 MNHNY, CDR2 SVGAGI (reference sequence). This chain's CDR3 is CASRPSGSVADTQYF. The CDR3 region has the DNA TGTGCCAGCAGACCTAGCGGGAGTGTCGCAGATACGCAGTATTTT.

The chain recombines TRBV7-9 with TRBJ2-7; no clear D gene. The length of the CDR3 is 13 residues. The germline V and J ends were trimmed by 1 base and 1 base, with 5 bases remaining between them. Germline CDR1 reads SEHNR; CDR2 reads FQNEAQ (reference sequence). This CDR3 reads CASSLGLSYEQYF. In DNA, the CDR3 is TGTGCCAGCAGCTTAGGGCTGTCCTACGAGCAGTACTTC.

This clone showed up just a few times. The chain is built from TRBV28 and TRBJ1-1; perhaps TRBD1 as D (6 bases). V lost 4 bases, J lost 3 bases, and 18 bases lay in between. This CDR3 has 16 residues. CDR1 MDHEN and CDR2 SYDVKM come from the germline V gene. The DNA for the CDR3 is TGTGCCAGCAGTTCGAGGGCAGGGGCAAGGGACACTGAAGCTTTCTTT. It specifies CASSSRAGARDTEAFF.

The chain links TRBV11-3 to TRBJ1-5, with TRBD1 matching over 8 bases. CDR3 length: 17 amino acids. Germline CDR1 and CDR2: SGHNT and YENEEA. V gave up 1 base and J gave up 4 bases; unmatched junction bases: 9. This chain's CDR3 is CASSLGDRGDRNQPQHF. The CDR3 DNA is TGTGCCAGCAGCTTAGGAGACAGGGGAGATAGGAATCAGCCCCAGCATTTT. Filled out from reference TRBV11-3 and TRBJ1-5, the complete variable domain reads EAGVVQSPRYKIIEKKQPVAFWCNPISGHNTLYWYLQNLGQGPELLIRYENEEAVDDSQLPKDRFSAERLKGVDSTLKIQPAELGDSAVYLCASSLGDRGDRNQPQHFGDGTRLSIL.

The V call is TRBV28, the J call TRBJ1-4; TRBD1 matches at 11 bases. The CDR3 is 14 residues long. The germline gives CDR1 MDHEN, CDR2 SYDVKM. V shed 5 bases, J shed 8 bases, and the junction held 4 bases outside the gene matches. Here the CDR3 DNA reads TGTGCCAGCAGTCTGGACAGGGGGCGCGAAAAACTGTTTTTT. It translates to CASSLDRGREKLFF. The whole variable domain, remainder taken from reference TRBV28 and TRBJ1-4, is DVKVTQSSRYLVKRTGEKVFLECVQDMDHENMFWYRQDPGLGLRLIYFSYDVKMKEKGDIPEGYSVSREKKERFSLILESASTNQTSMYLCASSLDRGREKLFFGSGTQLSVL.

This chain connects TRBV2 to TRBJ2-1, with 8 bases fitting TRBD1. The V segment lost 6 bases and the J segment 7 bases; nucleotides outside the gene matches: 8. There are 14 residues in the CDR3. CDR1 is SNHLY and CDR2 is FYNNEI in the germline V gene. The CDR3 DNA is TGTGCCAGCAGGGATGACAGGGGCGGGAATGAGCAGTTCTTC. Translation gives CASRDDRGGNEQFF. The full variable domain, rest sourced from reference TRBV2 and TRBJ2-1, is EPEVTQTPSHQVTQMGQEVILRCVPISNHLYFYWYRQILGQKVEFLVSFYNNEISEKSEIFDDQFSVERPDGSNFTLKIRSTKLEDSAMYFCASRDDRGGNEQFFGPGTRLTVL.

This chain joins TRBV7-9 and TRBJ2-4, with D possibly TRBD1 on 5 matching bases. The CDR3 loop spans 16 amino acids. Per the germline V gene, CDR1 is SEHNR and CDR2 is FQNEAQ (reference sequence). V lost 5 bases to trimming and J lost 0 bases, with 14 bases between them. The CDR3 spells CASSPFRGLAKNIQYF. In DNA form, the CDR3 reads TGTGCCAGCAGCCCCTTTAGGGGTCTAGCCAAAAACATTCAGTACTTC.

This rearrangement joins TRBV19 to TRBJ2-7, with TRBD1 as a possible D gene (5 bases). With 1 base removed from V and 1 base from J, the gap between germline ends came to 8 bases. The CDR3 sequence is 14 residues long. Germline assignment: CDR1 LNHDA and CDR2 SQIVND (reference sequence). The DNA for the CDR3 is TGTGCCAGTAGTATAGTTGACAGATCCTACGAGCAGTACTTC. Translated: CASSIVDRSYEQYF.

V and J are TRBV2 and TRBJ2-2; D might be TRBD2 (6 bases). CDR1 and CDR2 (germline): SNHLY, FYNNEI. The CDR3 contains 16 residues. The V end was cut by 8 bases, the J end by 5 bases, with 21 bases between. The CDR3 here is CASLSTRESWTGELFF. The CDR3 DNA is TGTGCCAGCCTTTCCACTCGGGAGTCTTGGACCGGGGAGCTGTTTTTT. The full variable domain, in which reference TRBV2 and TRBJ2-2 provide the parts outside the CDR3, is EPEVTQTPSHQVTQMGQEVILRCVPISNHLYFYWYRQILGQKVEFLVSFYNNEISEKSEIFDDQFSVERPDGSNFTLKIRSTKLEDSAMYFCASLSTRESWTGELFFGEGSRLTVL.

CDR3 sequence: CASTKSDRAMGQPQHF. The CDR3 region has the DNA TGTGCCAGTACCAAATCGGACAGGGCGATGGGTCAGCCCCAGCATTTT. The chain recombines TRBV19 with TRBJ1-5; 8 bases fit TRBD1. J was trimmed by 6 bases and V by 7 bases; bases with no gene match: 14. The CDR3 spans 16 residues. Germline-derived CDR1 and CDR2 are LNHDA and SQIVND (reference sequence).

The chain links TRBV6-1 to TRBJ2-1, with TRBD1 matching 9 bases. This CDR3 contains 15 residues. Trimming removed 4 bases from V and 3 bases from J; junction bases left unmatched: 4. Germline CDR1 MNHNS, CDR2 SASEGT. The CDR3 loop is CASSARQGVYNEQFF. The CDR3 DNA sequence: TGTGCCAGCAGTGCACGACAGGGGGTCTACAATGAGCAGTTCTTC.

This chain uses TRBV10-1 with TRBJ1-5; D unresolved. The CDR3 sequence is 14 residues long. V lost 3 bases to trimming and J lost 0 bases, with 6 bases between them. The V gene's germline CDR1 is WNHNN and CDR2 SYGVQD (reference sequence). CDR3 amino acids: CASSESYSNQPQHF. The CDR3 nucleotides read TGCGCCAGCAGTGAATCCTATAGCAATCAGCCCCAGCATTTT.

This clone was seen a handful of times. V gene TRBV19 combines with J gene TRBJ1-2; D might be TRBD1 (5 bases). This CDR3 is 15 amino acids long. CDR1 LNHDA and CDR2 SQIVND come from the germline V gene (reference sequence). V lost 4 bases and J 4 bases, leaving 16 bases between the germline ends. CDR3 bases: TGTGCCAGTAGTAGGCAGGGTGGCGGCGGCTATGGCTACACCTTC. Its protein product is CASSRQGGGGYGYTF. Together with reference TRBV19 and TRBJ1-2, the CDR3 gives the full variable domain: DGGITQSPKYLFRKEGQNVTLSCEQNLNHDAMYWYRQDPGQGLRLIYYSQIVNDFQKGDIAEGYSVSREKKESFPLTVTSAQKNPTAFYLCASSRQGGGGYGYTFGSGTRLTVV.

The chain has TRBV30 and TRBJ2-6, with a tentative D call TRBD2 (6 bases). The CDR3 has 15 residues. V was shortened by 0 bases and J by 2 bases, with 8 bases between the two germline ends. The V gene's germline CDR1 is GTSNPN and CDR2 SVGIG (reference sequence). The CDR3 protein is CAWSVGGTGANVLTF. CDR3 coding DNA: TGTGCCTGGAGTGTGGGGGGAACTGGGGCCAACGTCCTGACTTTC.

This clone was observed once. The chain is built from TRBV28 and TRBJ1-3; no clear D gene. Trimming cost V 6 bases and J 4 bases, with 13 bases left between them. Looked up from germline, CDR1 is MDHEN and CDR2 is SYDVKM. CDR3 size: 14 residues. The CDR3 sequence: CASRTRDTGNTIYF. CDR3 sequence (DNA): TGTGCCAGCAGGACCCGGGATACCGGAAACACCATATATTTT.

Details on this clone: A junction boundary mismatches the germline segment, possibly from a read error. Here the CDR3 reads CAGRSRDRGGETQYF. In DNA, the CDR3 is TGTGCCGGCAGGTCACGTGACAGGGGTGGGGAGACCCAGTACTTC. V gene TRBV6-1 combines with J gene TRBJ2-5; TRBD1 matches 8 bases. CDR3 length equals 15 residues. CDR1 and CDR2 (germline): MNHNS, SASEGT.

The count of this clone is one. V is TRBV20-1 and J is TRBJ1-2; unclear D gene. Germline V CDR1 and CDR2: DFQATT, SNEGSKA (reference sequence). V was cut by 6 bases and J by 3 bases, with 8 bases left in between. The CDR3 is 11 residues long. CDR3 nucleotide sequence: TGCAGTGCCCCCTCCTACTATGGCTACACCTTC. Its translation is CSAPSYYGYTF.

This clone has only a few counts. This rearrangement joins TRBV29-1 to TRBJ2-5, with D possibly TRBD2 on 6 matching bases. This CDR3 is built from 12 residues. CDR1 is SQVTM and CDR2 is ANQGSEA in the germline V gene. The CDR3 DNA is TGCAGTATTAGCGGAACCCAAGAGACCCAGTACTTC. Translated, it gives CSISGTQETQYF.

This chain joins TRBV2 and TRBJ2-1, with TRBD2 matching 8 bases. CDR1 and CDR2 from the germline V gene are SNHLY and FYNNEI. This CDR3 has 14 residues. V was clipped by 2 bases and J by 4 bases; unmatched bases: 1. The CDR3: CASSELAGYNEQFF. The DNA of the CDR3 is TGTGCCAGCAGTGAACTAGCGGGTTACAATGAGCAGTTCTTC.

The chain recombines TRBV7-3 with TRBJ2-7, with TRBD1 as a possible D gene (6 bases). The germline V and J ends were trimmed by 2 bases and 2 bases, with 13 bases remaining between them. In germline, CDR1 is SGHTA, CDR2 FQGTGA. The CDR3 is 15 amino acids. The CDR3 sequence is CASSLFPGETYEQYF. CDR3 in DNA: TGTGCCAGCAGCTTATTTCCAGGGGAGACCTACGAGCAGTACTTC.

This chain connects TRBV5-4 to TRBJ2-3, with a weak D call TRBD2 (5 bases). The CDR3 is 17 residues long. The germline gives CDR1 SGHNT, CDR2 YYREEE (reference sequence). V was pared by 4 bases and J by 0 bases, with 18 bases between. The CDR3 here is CASSPQPRTGSTDTQYF. CDR3 DNA sequence: TGTGCCAGCAGCCCCCAACCTCGGACGGGGAGCACAGATACGCAGTATTTT.

This CDR3 is CASSQQGEGNIQYF. In DNA form, the CDR3 reads TGCGCCAGCAGCCAACAGGGGGAAGGAAACATTCAGTACTTC. This chain links TRBV5-1 with TRBJ2-4; 8 nucleotides align to TRBD1. V shed 4 bases and J 6 bases; nucleotides not matched to a gene: 6. CDR1 and CDR2 from the germline V gene are SGHRS and YFSETQ. This CDR3 contains 14 residues.

The chain uses TRBV25-1 and TRBJ1-6, with 7 bases lining up with TRBD1. CDR1 MGHDK and CDR2 SYGVNS come from the germline V gene. V shed 6 bases, J shed 6 bases, and the junction held 8 bases outside the gene matches. This CDR3 is built from 15 residues. For the CDR3, the DNA is TGTGCCAGCAGGGTGACAGGGAGCGCTAATTCACCCCTCCACTTT. Encoded protein: CASRVTGSANSPLHF.

Only a few counts were recorded for this clone. The J gene is TRBJ1-4, the V gene TRBV5-5, with a tentative D call TRBD1 (6 bases). CDR3 length: 14 residues. CDR1 is SGHKS and CDR2 is YYEKEE in the germline V gene (reference sequence). V lost 4 bases, J lost 5 bases, and 12 bases lay in between. The CDR3 loop reads CASSINGQNEKLFF. The CDR3 DNA is TGTGCCAGCAGCATCAACGGACAGAATGAAAAACTGTTTTTT.

V and J are TRBV6-4 and TRBJ2-3, with a possible D match to TRBD1 (6 bases). Germline loops: CDR1 MRHNA, CDR2 SNTAGT. Between the trimmed V and J ends, which lost 6 bases and 4 bases, there was a span of 17 bases. CDR3 length: 15 amino acids. CDR3 nucleotides: TGTGCCAGCAGCAGACAGGCGCTTGGATCAGATACGCAGTATTTT. The encoded protein is CASSRQALGSDTQYF.

The chain combines TRBV7-9 with TRBJ2-7, with TRBD1 matching over 7 bases. From germline, CDR1 is SEHNR and CDR2 FQNEAQ (reference sequence). V lost 5 bases, J lost 3 bases, and 10 bases stayed unmatched. This CDR3 is 15 amino acids long. This CDR3 is CASSLNPGQHYEQYF. The CDR3 region has the DNA TGTGCCAGCAGCCTCAACCCGGGACAGCACTACGAGCAGTACTTC.

The chain is built from TRBV5-1 and TRBJ2-2, with TRBD1 matching 11 bases. V lost 3 bases, J lost 6 bases, and 1 base stayed unmatched. The CDR3 is 14 residues long. Per the germline V gene, CDR1 is SGHRS and CDR2 is YFSETQ. CDR3: CASSWTGGPGELFF. In DNA form, the CDR3 reads TGCGCCAGCAGCTGGACAGGGGGCCCCGGGGAGCTGTTTTTT.

The chain joins TRBV5-6 to TRBJ2-1; 9 bases line up with TRBD2. The CDR3 loop spans 16 amino acids. Germline CDR1 is SGHDT and CDR2 is YYEEEE. With 3 bases clipped from V and 1 base from J, the junction kept 5 bases outside the gene matches. The CDR3 spells CASSSLAGLSYNEQFF. Written as DNA, the CDR3 is TGTGCCAGCAGCTCACTAGCGGGCCTTTCCTACAATGAGCAGTTCTTC.

Remarks on this clone: The germline gene is not matched at one end of the junction; a read error may be the cause. The V call is TRBV4-2, the J call TRBJ2-1; no clear D. The CDR3 covers 16 residues. From germline, CDR1 is LGHNA and CDR2 YNFKEQ. CDR3 bases: TGTGCCAGCAGCCAGGCCGGTGACGGTAACGACAATGAACAGTTCTTC. Its translation: CASSQAGDGNDNEQFF.

The chain couples TRBV13 to TRBJ2-2; 9 bases align to TRBD1. Unmatched junction bases numbered 7, after V lost 1 base and J lost 7 bases. The germline V gene encodes CDR1 PRHDT and CDR2 FYEKMQ (reference sequence). The CDR3 is made up of 16 amino acids. The CDR3 nucleotides are TGTGCCAGCAGCTTAGCTGGGGACAGGGTCGGCGGGGAGCTGTTTTTT. Its translation: CASSLAGDRVGGELFF.